These 11 T cell receptor beta chains share one sample of origin, sequenced in a study of CD8 T cells in ankylosing spondylitis (dated by TCRdb to 2015 to 2018). Libraries were constructed by 5' RACE. Sequenced using an Illumina HiSeq 2500. The raw public reads went through TCRdb reprocessing: fastp at Q25, MiXCR clone calling, in-frame beta chains kept. Here each entry gathers all rows of one CDR3 protein and keeps the most common genes and DNA. This sample lists 200,000 to 300,000 distinct CDR3 sequences; approximately 11% were detected once. Of the sample, about 6.8% is held by the ten largest clones. Source material: blood, either unsorted or a sorted T cell fraction (not recorded which). These receptors were taken from a male donor with ankylosing spondylitis or in good health (not recorded which).

This clonotype occurred many times. The rearrangement joins TRBV20-1 to TRBJ2-7, with 7 bases matching TRBD2. With V trimmed by 0 bases and J by 1 base, 3 bases remained unmatched. The CDR3 contains 14 residues. The V gene's germline CDR1 is DFQATT and CDR2 SNEGSKA (reference sequence). DNA for the CDR3: TGCAGTGCTAGAGATCTAGCGGTATCCTACGAGCAGTACTTC. It is translated as CSARDLAVSYEQYF.

The gene calls are TRBV7-8 and TRBJ2-2; TRBD2 agrees at 8 bases. From germline, CDR1 is SGHVS and CDR2 FQNEAQ. J lost 6 bases, V lost 7 bases, and 10 bases had no gene match. The CDR3 runs to 15 residues. The CDR3 protein is CASTIARGAPGELFF. The CDR3 bases are TGTGCCAGCACCATAGCGCGGGGGGCACCCGGGGAGCTGTTTTTT.

This clonotype occurred many times. The chain uses TRBV5-1 and TRBJ2-1, with 8 bases aligning to TRBD2. Germline V gives CDR1 SGHRS, CDR2 YFSETQ. V gave up 2 bases and J gave up 6 bases; unmatched junction bases: 4. The CDR3 consists of 14 residues. CDR3 bases: TGCGCCAGCAGCTTAACGGCGGGGGGCAATGAGCAGTTCTTC. Protein sequence: CASSLTAGGNEQFF.

This clonotype was seen repeatedly, ten times or more. The chain recombines TRBV20-1 with TRBJ2-1; TRBD2 agrees at 11 bases. CDR1 is DFQATT and CDR2 is SNEGSKA in the germline V gene (reference sequence). The CDR3 runs 18 residues. V lost 5 bases, J lost 0 bases, and 12 bases stayed unmatched. CDR3 in DNA: TGCAGTGCTCCCGGGACTAGCGGCCCCACCTCCTCCTACAATGAGCAGTTCTTC. Its protein is CSAPGTSGPTSSYNEQFF.

This clonotype was recorded many times. J is TRBJ1-5 and V is TRBV4-2; D is possibly TRBD1 (5 bases). Germline V gene data show CDR1 as LGHNA and CDR2 as YNFKEQ. The CDR3 extends over 15 amino acids. V was shortened by 0 bases and J by 4 bases, with 10 bases between the two germline ends. CDR3 bases: TGTGCCAGCAGCCAAGAGAGTCGGGGGAATCAGCCCCAGCATTTT. This codes for CASSQESRGNQPQHF.

This clonotype was counted between two and nine times. This chain connects TRBV2 to TRBJ1-2; D gene unclear. The CDR3 extends over 12 amino acids. The V end lost 4 bases, the J end lost 3 bases, and 6 bases lay between the germline ends. Germline values: CDR1 SNHLY, CDR2 FYNNEI. Here the CDR3 DNA reads TGTGCCAGCAGTGGGACGGACTATGGCTACACCTTC. Encoded protein: CASSGTDYGYTF.

In its sample, this clonotype was seen many times. The rearrangement joins TRBV12-3 or TRBV12-4 to TRBJ1-4, with TRBD1 as a possible D gene (6 bases). The V end was cut by 3 bases, the J end by 4 bases, with 15 bases between. The CDR3 loop spans 16 amino acids. Written as DNA, the CDR3 is TGTGCCAGCAGTTTTGCCTCCGGACAGATTAATGAAAAACTGTTTTTT. This gives the protein CASSFASGQINEKLFF.

Ten or more counts support this clonotype. The chain joins TRBV5-6 to TRBJ1-2; 9 bases line up with TRBD1. This CDR3 has 13 amino acids. CDR1 SGHDT and CDR2 YYEEEE come from the germline V gene. V shed 6 bases and J 8 bases; nucleotides not matched to a gene: 8. The CDR3 reads CASTEQGASGYTF. CDR3 nucleotides: TGTGCCAGCACAGAACAGGGGGCATCGGGCTACACCTTC.

The genes are TRBV3-1 and TRBJ2-1; 7 positions agree with TRBD2. V shed 4 bases and J 6 bases; nucleotides not matched to a gene: 15. Germline CDR1 reads LGHDT; CDR2 reads YNNKEL (reference sequence). This CDR3 spans 17 amino acids. CDR3: CASSPTTLFRTSNEQFF. The CDR3 region has the DNA TGTGCCAGCAGCCCCACGACTTTGTTTCGGACTAGCAATGAGCAGTTCTTC.

This clonotype was picked up many times. The rearrangement links TRBV7-8 to TRBJ1-1; no clear D gene. The V and J ends lost 5 bases and 1 base respectively, with 8 bases between them. In germline, CDR1 is SGHVS, CDR2 FQNEAQ. This CDR3 comprises 13 residues. The CDR3 region has the DNA TGTGCCAGCAGCCCGGACGGGAACACTGAAGCTTTCTTT. Its translation: CASSPDGNTEAFF.

At least ten counts were recorded for this clonotype. CDR3 region: CSARDGDHSSYNEQFF. For the CDR3, the DNA is TGCAGTGCTAGAGATGGAGATCACAGCTCCTACAATGAGCAGTTCTTC. This chain links TRBV20-1 with TRBJ2-1; D not certain. Per germline, CDR1 DFQATT and CDR2 SNEGSKA (reference sequence). This CDR3 has 16 amino acids. Trimming stripped 0 bases from V and 0 bases from J, with 12 bases between.